Detailed here is one TCR beta chain. The target antigen is unknown. The sample comes from a study of T cells after yellow fever vaccination. Study outcomes and limitations: Although most clonotypes did not, a small share appeared in both CD4 and CD8 compartments. The secondary response peaked faster, at day 5 versus 15, but was weaker.

V lost 6 bases to trimming and J lost 4 bases, with 13 bases between them. In germline, CDR1 is SGHTA, CDR2 FQGNSA. The length of the CDR3 is 15 residues. In making TCR cDNA, 5'RACE template switching added a universal primer site and UMIs to it. TCRdb independently ran MiXCR on the 5' RACE reads; one entry per CDR3 protein. Of approximately 160,000 distinct CDR3 sequences listed, roughly 6.2% are singletons. The genes are TRBV7-2 and TRBJ2-6, with D perhaps TRBD1 (6 bases). The clonotype comes from a man between 18 and 29 years old who received the YFV17D yellow fever vaccine. Material: CD4+ T cells sorted from PBMCs, obtained on the day of the first yellow fever vaccination. The CDR3 DNA is TGTGCCAGCAGGGCCACAGGGCCCGGGGCCAACGTCCTGACTTTC. Its protein is CASRATGPGANVLTF.